These T cell receptor beta chains were read from a single sample in a study. In TCRdb, the RT-PCR reads were re-called with MiXCR into one record per CDR3 protein. The top ten clones hold roughly 3.9% of a sample with hundreds of thousands of distinct CDR3 sequences, 14% of them seen once. Sequencing was done on a sample of memory CD4+ T cells from blood. The receptors were gathered from a female donor in good health, serving as a healthy control. CDR3s include the opening cysteine and the closing phenylalanine or tryptophan. Size values are once, few and many counts, or a class for expanded clones, and some rows have none.

v_gene,j_gene,abundance,len,CDR3aa
TRBV11-2,TRBJ2-1,.,17,CASSFLAGVGMWNEQFF
TRBV29-1,TRBJ2-3,many,11,CSVEGDRVPYF
TRBV18,TRBJ1-1,.,12,CASSRVSTEAFF
TRBV4-1,TRBJ1-5,.,13,CASSRTLDQPQHF
TRBV7-9,TRBJ2-4,.,16,CASSLSGTATKNIQYF
TRBV7-9,TRBJ2-7,many,14,CASSLEPVTYEQYF
TRBV11-1,TRBJ1-1,.,13,CASMNTGSPEAFF
TRBV5-6,TRBJ2-7,.,14,CASSFGGQSYEQYF
TRBV11-1,TRBJ1-1,few,14,CASSRRGFDTEAFF
TRBV11-2,TRBJ2-1,many,13,CASSLGLQNEQFF
TRBV6-2/TRBV6-3,TRBJ2-7,few,17,CASSIADLGRRSYEQYF
TRBV20-1,TRBJ2-5,few,13,CSASRDPQETQYF
TRBV2,TRBJ2-4,.,14,CAGSDEIAKNIQYF
TRBV15,TRBJ1-2,few,13,CATSRETGFGYTF
TRBV10-3,TRBJ2-3,.,15,CAIRDSGGFADTQYF
TRBV30,TRBJ1-2,.,13,CAWSVHGLQGYTF
TRBV10-3,TRBJ2-3,many,14,CAIRQGASTDTQYF
TRBV7-8,TRBJ1-1,.,15,CASSFLVQLNTEAFF
TRBV3-1,TRBJ2-1,.,12,CASSRPAMKQFF
TRBV4-3,TRBJ2-3,many,17,CASSQEEGKLGSGTQYF
TRBV11-1,TRBJ2-7,.,12,CASGTGTYEQYF
TRBV28,TRBJ2-7,few,15,CASTSGGAGVSEQYF
TRBV6-5,TRBJ1-1,.,12,CASSYFGGLAFF
TRBV6-6,TRBJ2-7,.,13,CASSLGQGTEQYF
TRBV6-6,TRBJ2-1,.,13,CASSTPGESEQFF
TRBV18,TRBJ2-5,few,15,CASSPRTGAQETQYF
TRBV4-2,TRBJ2-7,many,16,CASSQDRAGEGYEQYF
TRBV6-2/TRBV6-3,TRBJ1-1,few,13,CASSSQGVAEAFF